Below, one TCR beta chain is given with its context. These data originate in a study of blood T cells in healthy people across ages. The CDR3 spans 15 residues. Trimming removed 1 base at V and 0 bases at J, with 7 bases between. CDR1 is LGHDT, CDR2 YNNKEL, per germline (reference sequence). Healthy individuals of Caucasian origin from Russia, aged roughly 6 to 90, served as donors. For the second PCR, which ran for about 6 to 11 cycles, a sample-barcoded 5' primer and a J-beta primer mix were used. MiXCR, applied by TCRdb to the 5' RACE reads, yields one record per CDR3 protein. The table records over 750,000 distinct CDR3 sequences, 20% to 25% of them present only once. A further study also used this sample, focusing on T cells of mothers and their children. As that report states: About 6 children and their three healthy Caucasian mothers were the donors. Overlap in related mother-child pairs always slightly exceeded unrelated pairs, never significantly.

The chain couples TRBV3-1 to TRBJ2-1; D is unresolved. The material sequenced was blood. The TCR sequence derives from a boy between 10 and 17 years old in good health. CDR3 sequence reads: CASSQVAASYNEQFF. CDR3 nucleotides: TGTGCCAGCAGCCAAGTGGCAGCCTCCTACAATGAGCAGTTCTTC.